The rows below give T cell receptor beta chains drawn from one sample of a study of PD-1 blockade in classical Hodgkin lymphoma. Profiled with immunoSEQ multiplex PCR; TCRdb holds only in-frame clones, not every one. This table holds about 36,000 clones, more than 85% found once. Input material: CD4+ T cells from blood. The receptors come from a human donor with classical Hodgkin lymphoma. The CDR3 runs from the conserved cysteine through the conserved F or W. The D gene is left open where the match is weak. Only some rows state a clone size, as once, few, many or a class for expanded clones.

size	D	V	J	DNA	CDR3
NA	NA	TRBV7-2	TRBJ2-5	TGTGCCAGCAGCCCGTGGGGGGAGACCCAGTACTTC	CASSPWGETQYF
once	TRBD1	TRBV18	TRBJ2-1	TGTGCCAGCCTGGACAGGGGCAAATCCTACAATGAGCAGTTCTTC	CASLDRGKSYNEQFF
NA	TRBD1	TRBV23-1	TRBJ1-5	TGCGCCAGCAGTCAATCGGAGACCGGACAGGGGGCTTATCAGCCCCAGCATTTT	CASSQSETGQGAYQPQHF
NA	TRBD1	TRBV29-1	TRBJ1-4	TGCAGCGCAGGGGGGACAGGGAATGAAAAACTGTTTTTT	CSAGGTGNEKLFF
NA	NA	TRBV10-3	TRBJ1-1	TGTGCCATCAGTGATAAGGGTCAGGTATACACTGAAGCTTTCTTT	CAISDKGQVYTEAFF
NA	NA	TRBV7-3	TRBJ1-5	TGTGCCAGCAGCTTTGATAGCAATCAGCCCCAGCATTTT	CASSFDSNQPQHF
NA	NA	TRBV5-6	TRBJ1-1	TGTGCCAGCAGCTTGGTACGAAAAGTCATCGTGGGCACTGAAGCTTTCTTT	CASSLVRKVIVGTEAFF
few	NA	TRBV4-1	TRBJ1-2	TGCGCCAGCAGCCAACGAACGGCTAACTATGGCTACACCTTC	CASSQRTANYGYTF
NA	NA	TRBV25-1	TRBJ2-7	TGTGCCAGCAGTCCCCGGACTCAGGCCGTCCACGAGCAGTACTTC	CASSPRTQAVHEQYF
NA	NA	TRBV19	TRBJ1-1	TGTGCCAGTAGTATCCAGGGGACCCTTAAGACTGAAGCTTTCTTT	CASSIQGTLKTEAFF
NA	NA	TRBV19	TRBJ2-1	TGTGCCAGTATAGCCCAGGGAGGTCCCTACAATGAGCAGTTCTTC	CASIAQGGPYNEQFF
NA	TRBD1	TRBV5-1	TRBJ1-4	TGCGCCAGCAGCCTGGGGACAGGGACTAATGAAAAACTGTTTTTT	CASSLGTGTNEKLFF
once	TRBD1	TRBV11-2	TRBJ1-1	TGTGCCAGCAGTGAACAGGGGGCCGACACTGAAGCTTTCTTT	CASSEQGADTEAFF
NA	TRBD1	TRBV19	TRBJ2-1	TGTGCCAGTAAGAGACAGGGCTCCTACAATGAGCAGTTCTTC	CASKRQGSYNEQFF
NA	NA	TRBV11-2	TRBJ2-3	TGTGCCAGCAGCCATTGGGAGTACGTCGCAGATACGCAGTATTTT	CASSHWEYVADTQYF
NA	NA	TRBV7-2	TRBJ2-6	TGTGCCAGCAGCTTGCAGGGAACCAACGTCCTGACTTTC	CASSLQGTNVLTF
NA	NA	TRBV6-4	TRBJ1-1	TGTGCCAGCAGAGACGATACAAGGGGGGGGTCTGAAGCTTTCTTT	CASRDDTRGGSEAFF
NA	NA	TRBV5-1	TRBJ1-2	TGCGCCAGCAGTACAGCGTTCCTTTATGGCTACACCTTC	CASSTAFLYGYTF
NA	NA	TRBV29-1	TRBJ1-4	TGCAGCGCCCGGGACAAGGAGAATGAAAAACTGTTTTTT	CSARDKENEKLFF
NA	NA	TRBV14	TRBJ2-5	TGTGCCAGCAGCCAAGATTCAAAGACCCAGTACTTC	CASSQDSKTQYF
NA	TRBD2	TRBV13	TRBJ2-3	TGTGCCAGCAGCTCAACTTCGGGACTAGCGGGGGGGCCGTATACGCAGTATTTT	CASSSTSGLAGGPYTQYF
NA	NA	TRBV7-3	TRBJ1-2	TGTGCCAGCAGCTTAGGCTCAGACTATGGCTACACCTTC	CASSLGSDYGYTF
NA	NA	TRBV7-2	TRBJ2-7	TGTGCCAGCAGCTTAGTTACCGGCTCCTACGAGCAGTACTTC	CASSLVTGSYEQYF
few	NA	TRBV7-9	TRBJ1-2	TGTGCCAGCAGCCTCCCCGTAGCTAACTATGGCTACACCTTC	CASSLPVANYGYTF
NA	NA	TRBV9	TRBJ2-1	TGTGCCAGCAGCGGCCGTAGTGGGGGGGAGCAGTTCTTC	CASSGRSGGEQFF
NA	TRBD2	TRBV10-3	TRBJ2-2	TGTGCCAGCCGGCTAGCGGGGAACACCGGGGAGCTGTTTTTT	CASRLAGNTGELFF
NA	NA	TRBV19	TRBJ2-6	TGTGCCAGTAGTACCTTGACAGGTAGCTCTGGGGCCAACGTCCTGACTTTC	CASSTLTGSSGANVLTF
NA	NA	TRBV5-1	TRBJ1-3	TGCGCCAGCAGCGATGGGGGGCTCTCTGGAAACACCATATATTTT	CASSDGGLSGNTIYF
NA	NA	TRBV19	TRBJ2-7	TGTGCCAGTAGTATAGGCTGGAAATCCTACGAGCAGTACTTC	CASSIGWKSYEQYF
NA	NA	TRBV18	TRBJ1-1	TGTGCCAGCTCACCAGACACAATAGGCACTGAAGCTTTCTTT	CASSPDTIGTEAFF